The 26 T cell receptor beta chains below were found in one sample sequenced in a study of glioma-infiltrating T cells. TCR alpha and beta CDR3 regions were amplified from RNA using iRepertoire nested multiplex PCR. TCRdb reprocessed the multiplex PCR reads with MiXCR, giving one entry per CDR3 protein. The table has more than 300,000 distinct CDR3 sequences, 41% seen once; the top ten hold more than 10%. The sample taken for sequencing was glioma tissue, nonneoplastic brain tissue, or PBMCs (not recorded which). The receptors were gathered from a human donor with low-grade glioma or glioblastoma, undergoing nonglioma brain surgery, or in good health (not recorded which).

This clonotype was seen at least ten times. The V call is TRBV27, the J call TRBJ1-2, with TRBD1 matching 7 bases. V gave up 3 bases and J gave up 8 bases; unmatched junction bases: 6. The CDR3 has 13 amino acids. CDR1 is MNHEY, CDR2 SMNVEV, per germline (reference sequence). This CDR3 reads CASSFWQGEGYTF. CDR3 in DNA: TGTGCCAGCAGTTTCTGGCAGGGGGAAGGCTACACCTTC.

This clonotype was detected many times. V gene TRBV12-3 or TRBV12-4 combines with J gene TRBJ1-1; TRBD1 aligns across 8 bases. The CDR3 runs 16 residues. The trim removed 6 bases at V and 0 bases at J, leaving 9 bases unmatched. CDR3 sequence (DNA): TGTGCCAGCAGGGGATATAAACAGGGGGTGAACACTGAAGCTTTCTTT. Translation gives CASRGYKQGVNTEAFF.

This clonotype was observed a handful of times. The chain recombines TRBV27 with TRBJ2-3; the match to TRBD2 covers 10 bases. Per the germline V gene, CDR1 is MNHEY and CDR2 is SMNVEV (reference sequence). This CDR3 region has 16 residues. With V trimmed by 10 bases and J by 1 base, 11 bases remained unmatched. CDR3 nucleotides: TGTGCCACGACTCCAGCGGGAGGGGCTGGCACAGATACGCAGTATTTT. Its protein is CATTPAGGAGTDTQYF.

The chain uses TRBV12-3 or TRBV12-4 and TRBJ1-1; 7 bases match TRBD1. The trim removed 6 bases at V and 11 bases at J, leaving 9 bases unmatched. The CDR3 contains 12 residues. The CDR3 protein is CASSSGGQRAFF. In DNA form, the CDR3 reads TGTGCCAGCAGCTCAGGGGGGCAGAGGGCTTTCTTT.

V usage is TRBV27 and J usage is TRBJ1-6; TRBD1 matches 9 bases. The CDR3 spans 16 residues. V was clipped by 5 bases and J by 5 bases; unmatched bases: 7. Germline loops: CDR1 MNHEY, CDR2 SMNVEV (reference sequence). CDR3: CASSQGTGIDNSPLHF. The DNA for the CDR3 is TGTGCCAGCAGTCAAGGGACAGGGATAGATAATTCACCCCTCCACTTT.

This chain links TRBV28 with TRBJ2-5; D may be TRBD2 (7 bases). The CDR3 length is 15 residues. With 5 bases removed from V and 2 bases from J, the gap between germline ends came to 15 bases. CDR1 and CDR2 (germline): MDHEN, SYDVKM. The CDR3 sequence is CASSPGGRIQETQYF. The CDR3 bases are TGTGCCAGCAGTCCGGGGGGCAGGATTCAAGAGACCCAGTACTTC.

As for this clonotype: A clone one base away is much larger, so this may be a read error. CDR3 nucleotide sequence: TGTGCCAGCAGCTTAGTGCTAGCGGGCGATCGTGAGCAGTTCTTC. It codes for CASSLVLAGDREQFF. The J gene is TRBJ2-1, the V gene TRBV7-2; 8 bases are shared with TRBD2. The CDR3 extends over 15 amino acids. The V gene's germline CDR1 is SGHTA and CDR2 FQGNSA. The V and J ends lost 1 base and 9 bases, in that order; junction bases with no gene match: 8. The entire variable domain, with the rest obtained from reference TRBV7-2 and TRBJ2-1, is as follows: GAGVSQSPSNKVTEKGKDVELRCDPISGHTALYWYRQSLGQGLEFLIYFQGNSAPDKSGLPSDRFSAERTGGSVSTLTIQRTQQEDSAVYLCASSLVLAGDREQFFGPGTRLTVL.

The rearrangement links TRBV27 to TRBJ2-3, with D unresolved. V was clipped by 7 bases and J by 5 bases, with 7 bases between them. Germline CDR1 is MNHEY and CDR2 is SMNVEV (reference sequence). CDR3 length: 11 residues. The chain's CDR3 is CASNLGDTQYF. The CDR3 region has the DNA TGTGCCAGCAATTTGGGAGATACGCAGTATTTT.

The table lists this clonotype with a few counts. CDR3 coding DNA: TGTGCCAGCAGTCGAGGGACAGCGACCATCCGCGGGGATACGCAGTATTTT. It is translated as CASSRGTATIRGDTQYF. The V gene is TRBV2, the J gene TRBJ2-3, with TRBD1 identical over 7 bases. Unmatched junction bases numbered 17, after V lost 5 bases and J lost 6 bases. This CDR3 has 17 amino acids. Per the germline V gene, CDR1 is SNHLY and CDR2 is FYNNEI.

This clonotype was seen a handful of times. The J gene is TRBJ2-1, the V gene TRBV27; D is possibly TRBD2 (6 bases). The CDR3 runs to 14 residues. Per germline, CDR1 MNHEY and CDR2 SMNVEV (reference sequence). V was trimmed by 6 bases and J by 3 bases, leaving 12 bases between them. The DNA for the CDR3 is TGTGCCAGCAGACCGACTAGATTCTACAATGAGCAGTTCTTC. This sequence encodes CASRPTRFYNEQFF.

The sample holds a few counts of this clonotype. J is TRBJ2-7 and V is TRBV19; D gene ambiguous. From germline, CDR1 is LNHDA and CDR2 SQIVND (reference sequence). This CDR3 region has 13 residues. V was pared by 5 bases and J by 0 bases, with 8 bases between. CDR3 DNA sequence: TGTGCCAGTAGTCGGACGGCCTCCTACGAGCAGTACTTC. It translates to CASSRTASYEQYF. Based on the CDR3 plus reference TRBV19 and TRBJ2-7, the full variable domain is DGGITQSPKYLFRKEGQNVTLSCEQNLNHDAMYWYRQDPGQGLRLIYYSQIVNDFQKGDIAEGYSVSREKKESFPLTVTSAQKNPTAFYLCASSRTASYEQYFGPGTRLTVT.

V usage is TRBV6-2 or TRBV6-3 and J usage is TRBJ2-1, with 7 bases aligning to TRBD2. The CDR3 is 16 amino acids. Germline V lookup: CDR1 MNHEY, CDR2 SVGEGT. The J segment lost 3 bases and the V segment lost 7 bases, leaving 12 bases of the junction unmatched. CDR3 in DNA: TGTGCCAGCACCCCACCCGGGGGGATGATCTACAATGAGCAGTTCTTC. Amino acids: CASTPPGGMIYNEQFF.

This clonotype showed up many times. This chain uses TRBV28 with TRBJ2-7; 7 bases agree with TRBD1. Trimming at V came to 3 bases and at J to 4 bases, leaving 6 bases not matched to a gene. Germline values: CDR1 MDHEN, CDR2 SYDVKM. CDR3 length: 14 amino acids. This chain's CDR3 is CASSFNTGDYEQYF. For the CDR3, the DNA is TGTGCCAGCAGTTTCAATACAGGGGATTACGAGCAGTACTTC.

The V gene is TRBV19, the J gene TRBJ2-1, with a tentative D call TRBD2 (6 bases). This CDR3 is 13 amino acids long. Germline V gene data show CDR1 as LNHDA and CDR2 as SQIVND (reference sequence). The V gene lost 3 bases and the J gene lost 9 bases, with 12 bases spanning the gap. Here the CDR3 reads CASSIDSGFEQFF. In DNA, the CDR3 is TGTGCCAGTAGTATCGACAGCGGGTTTGAGCAGTTCTTC.

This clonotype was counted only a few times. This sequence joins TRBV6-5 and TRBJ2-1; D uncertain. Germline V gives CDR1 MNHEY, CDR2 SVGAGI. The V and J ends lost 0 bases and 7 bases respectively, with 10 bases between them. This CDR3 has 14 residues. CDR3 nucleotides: TGTGCCAGCAGTTACTCGCCCACTATTAATGAGCAGTTCTTC. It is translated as CASSYSPTINEQFF.

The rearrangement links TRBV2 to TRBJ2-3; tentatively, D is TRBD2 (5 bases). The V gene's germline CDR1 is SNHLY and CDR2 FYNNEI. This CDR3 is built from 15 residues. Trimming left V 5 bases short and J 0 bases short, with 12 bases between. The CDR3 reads CASSNDRTSTDTQYF. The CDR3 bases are TGTGCCAGCAGTAACGACCGGACTAGCACAGATACGCAGTATTTT.

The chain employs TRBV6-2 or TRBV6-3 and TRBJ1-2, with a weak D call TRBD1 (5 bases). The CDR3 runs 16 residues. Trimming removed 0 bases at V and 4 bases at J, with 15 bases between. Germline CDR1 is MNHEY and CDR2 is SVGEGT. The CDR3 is CASSYSTPLGVYGYTF. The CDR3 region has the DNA TGTGCCAGCAGTTACTCGACCCCCCTAGGGGTCTATGGCTACACCTTC.

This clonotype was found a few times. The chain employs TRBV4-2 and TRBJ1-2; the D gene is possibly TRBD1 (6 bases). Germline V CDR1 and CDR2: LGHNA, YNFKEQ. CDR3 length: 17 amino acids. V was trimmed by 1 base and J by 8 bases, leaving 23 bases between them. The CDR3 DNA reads TGTGCCAGCAGCCAAGGGGGCCAGGGGAGGGCGTCTTCAGGCTACACCTTC. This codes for CASSQGGQGRASSGYTF.

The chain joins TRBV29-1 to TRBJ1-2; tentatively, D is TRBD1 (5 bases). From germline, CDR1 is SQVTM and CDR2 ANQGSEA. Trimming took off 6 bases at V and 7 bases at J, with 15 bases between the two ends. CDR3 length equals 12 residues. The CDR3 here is CSVADYQGGYTF. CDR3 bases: TGCAGCGTAGCCGATTATCAGGGTGGCTACACCTTC.

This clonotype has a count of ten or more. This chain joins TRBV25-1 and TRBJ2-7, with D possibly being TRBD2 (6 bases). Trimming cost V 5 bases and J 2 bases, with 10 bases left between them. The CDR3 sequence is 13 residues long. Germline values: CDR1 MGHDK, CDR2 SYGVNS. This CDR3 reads CASSPGATYEQYF. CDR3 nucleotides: TGTGCCAGCAGTCCGGGAGCTACCTACGAGCAGTACTTC.

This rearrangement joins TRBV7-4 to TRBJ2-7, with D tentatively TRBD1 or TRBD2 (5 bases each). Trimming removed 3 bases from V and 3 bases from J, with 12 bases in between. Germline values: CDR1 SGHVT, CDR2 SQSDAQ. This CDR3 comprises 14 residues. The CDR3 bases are TGTGCCAGCAGCTTGCGGGCAGGGTACTACGAGCAGTACTTC. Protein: CASSLRAGYYEQYF.

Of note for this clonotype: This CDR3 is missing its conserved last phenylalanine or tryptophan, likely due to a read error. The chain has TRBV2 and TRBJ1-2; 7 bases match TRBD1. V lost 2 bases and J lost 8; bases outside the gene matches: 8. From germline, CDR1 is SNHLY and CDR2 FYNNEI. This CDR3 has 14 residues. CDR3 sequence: CASSEHRDRRGYTL. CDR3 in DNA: TGTGCCAGCAGTGAACACCGGGACAGACGGGGCTACACCTTA.

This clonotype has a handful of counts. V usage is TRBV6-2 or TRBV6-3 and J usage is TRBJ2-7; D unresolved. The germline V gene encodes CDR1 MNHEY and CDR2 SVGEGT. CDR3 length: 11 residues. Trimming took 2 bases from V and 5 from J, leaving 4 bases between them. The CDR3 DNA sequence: TGTGCCAGCAGTTACCGGGACGAGCAGTACTTC. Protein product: CASSYRDEQYF.

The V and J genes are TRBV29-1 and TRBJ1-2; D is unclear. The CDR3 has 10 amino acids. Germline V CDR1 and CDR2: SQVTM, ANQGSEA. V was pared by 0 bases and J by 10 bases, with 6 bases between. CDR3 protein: CSVEEVDYTF. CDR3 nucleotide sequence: TGCAGCGTTGAAGAGGTCGACTACACCTTC.

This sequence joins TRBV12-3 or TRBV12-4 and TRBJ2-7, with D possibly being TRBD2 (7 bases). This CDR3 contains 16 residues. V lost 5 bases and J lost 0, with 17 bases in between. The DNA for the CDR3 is TGTGCCAGCAGTGGGGGGGGGGCGGCGGGCTCCTACGAGCAGTACTTC. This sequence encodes CASSGGGAAGSYEQYF.

As DNA, the CDR3 is TGTGCCAGCATGGGGGGCTCTGGGGCCAACGTCCTGACTTTC. Amino acids: CASMGGSGANVLTF. V usage is TRBV6-5 and J usage is TRBJ2-6, with D perhaps TRBD2 (6 bases). In germline, CDR1 is MNHEY, CDR2 SVGAGI. The CDR3 consists of 14 residues. The germline V and J ends were trimmed by 7 bases and 0 bases, with 7 bases remaining between them.